This TCR beta chain was obtained from a study of T-cell reconstitution after alpha-beta-depleted transplantation in children. Study-level points and caveats: T-cell counts and diversity at one year following transplant were attributed mainly to newly produced T cells. There were reportedly several hundred expanded graft clones from which alpha-beta T cells came about two months after transplant. The high TCRbeta diversity at day 60 in some patients came from surviving recipient T cells and thymic progenitors.

Unique molecular identifiers were incorporated into the prepared TCRbeta library. In TCRdb, the PCR reads were re-called with MiXCR into one record per CDR3 protein. The profile covers 450,000 to 550,000 distinct CDR3 sequences, with about an eighth appearing a single time and around 13% taken by the ten largest. Points on this clonotype: Antigen specificity is unknown.

V lost 3 bases, J lost 5 bases, and 6 bases stayed unmatched. The CDR3 has 13 residues. Germline CDR1 and CDR2: DFQATT and SNEGSKA (reference sequence). The origin of this receptor is a female patient between 2 and 15 years old who had a stem cell transplant for aplastic anemia, so the T cells may come from the graft donor. V and J are TRBV20-1 and TRBJ2-5; 7 bases are a match to TRBD2. Sample: PBMCs, mostly from graft donor cells, taken 180 days after TCRalphabeta/CD19-depleted stem cell transplant. CDR3 coding DNA: TGCAGTGCTAGCCGGGGAGGGTTGGAGACCCAGTACTTC. Translation: CSASRGGLETQYF.